These T cell receptor beta chains were read from a single sample in a study of cytomegalovirus exposure and HLA in healthy donors. Only in-frame clones appear in the TCRdb table, and some are missing; sequencing was by immunoSEQ multiplex PCR. In the table there are around 300,000 clones, roughly 87% of which are singletons. The sequenced sample was PBMCs. The receptors shown here come from a woman aged 25 to 45 in good health and CMV-seropositive. Both conserved end residues are part of each CDR3. The D gene is left open where the match is weak. Size values are once, few and many counts, or a class for expanded clones, and some rows have none.

CDR3 protein,CDR3 DNA,V gene,D gene,J gene,clone size
CAWSVGLEAFF,TGTGCCTGGAGTGTGGGTCTTGAAGCTTTCTTT,TRBV30,NA,TRBJ1-1,NA
CASSLTSGTGVHEQYF,TGTGCCAGCTCACTAACATCCGGGACAGGGGTCCACGAGCAGTACTTC,TRBV18,TRBD1,TRBJ2-7,once
CASSPVPDRVGDGYTF,TGTGCCAGCAGCCCCGTCCCGGACAGGGTGGGGGATGGCTACACCTTC,TRBV7-6,TRBD1,TRBJ1-2,once
CASSPGHLNQPQHF,TGTGCCAGCTCACCGGGACACCTCAATCAGCCCCAGCATTTT,TRBV18,NA,TRBJ1-5,NA
CASMREGTVGNTEAFF,TGTGCCAGTATGAGGGAGGGGACGGTTGGGAACACTGAAGCTTTCTTT,TRBV19,NA,TRBJ1-1,NA
CASSIATSNYGYTF,TGTGCCAGTAGTATTGCGACTAGTAACTATGGCTACACCTTC,TRBV19,NA,TRBJ1-2,NA
CASGRGEQYF,TGTGCCAGCGGACGGGGGGAGCAGTACTTC,TRBV25-1,NA,TRBJ2-7,NA
CASSRPGQGSYEQYF,TGTGCCAGCAGCCGTCCGGGACAGGGGTCCTACGAGCAGTACTTC,TRBV28,TRBD1,TRBJ2-7,once
CASSLLNGQETQYF,TGCGCCAGCAGCTTGCTTAATGGACAAGAGACCCAGTACTTC,TRBV5-1,NA,TRBJ2-5,NA
CASSIQETQYF,TGCGCCAGCAGTATTCAAGAGACCCAGTACTTC,TRBV5-1,NA,TRBJ2-5,NA
CASSLTGANVLTF,TGTGCCAGCAGCCTCACTGGGGCCAACGTCCTGACTTTC,TRBV27,NA,TRBJ2-6,NA
CASSSSGGNQPQHF,TGTGCCAGCAGCAGCTCGGGAGGCAATCAGCCCCAGCATTTT,TRBV2,NA,TRBJ1-5,NA
CASSERGFGNTEAFF,TGTGCCAGCAGTGAAAGGGGTTTCGGGAACACTGAAGCTTTCTTT,TRBV2,NA,TRBJ1-1,few